This section outlines one T cell receptor (beta chain) sequence together with its context. As originally analysed: Amplification of reference gene primers was used by the study to estimate nucleated cell counts. Some clones are missing from TCRdb's copy, which holds only in-frame ones; the method was immunoSEQ multiplex PCR. For V, J and clone size, that table is used; D and trimming come from the DNA. The sample includes approximately 250,000 clones, 75% to 90% of them seen just once. The source of the sample is a study of blood T cell repertoires in COVID-19. The V and J ends lost 3 bases and 0 bases respectively, with 11 bases between them. The CDR3 sequence is 15 residues long. The germline V gene has CDR1 GTSNPN and CDR2 SVGIG (reference sequence).

The receptor comes from a man in his thirties or forties with active or convalescent COVID-19. Input material: peripheral blood. The chain carries TRBV30 and TRBJ2-2; no definite D call. The CDR3 sequence: CAWSSGPTNTGELFF. The DNA for the CDR3 is TGTGCCTGGAGCAGTGGGCCCACGAACACCGGGGAGCTGTTTTTT.